Shown below are 18 T cell receptor beta chains from a single sample sequenced in a study of blood T cell repertoires in COVID-19. Profiling relied on immunoSEQ multiplex PCR, and the TCRdb table lists in-frame clones only, not all of them. The sample carries about 290,000 clones, around 86% recorded once. Specimen: peripheral blood. Receptors originate from a woman in her 40s who had recovered from COVID-19.

V and J are TRBV28 and TRBJ2-4; 10 bases match TRBD1. Trimming cost V 6 bases and J 3 bases; bases outside gene matches: 8. CDR1 and CDR2 from the germline V gene are MDHEN and SYDVKM. CDR3 size: 16 residues. CDR3 coding DNA: TGTGCCAGCAGCTCTGGCGGGACAGGGGTCAAAAACATTCAGTACTTC. This sequence encodes CASSSGGTGVKNIQYF.

This rearrangement joins TRBV28 to TRBJ2-5, with 7 positions matching TRBD1. With V trimmed by 6 bases and J by 5 bases, 6 bases remained unmatched. This CDR3 spans 13 amino acids. Per the germline V gene, CDR1 is MDHEN and CDR2 is SYDVKM. CDR3 loop: CASRRQGEETQYF. The CDR3 DNA is TGTGCCAGCAGACGGCAGGGGGAGGAGACCCAGTACTTC.

J is TRBJ2-7 and V is TRBV14; 7 bases are shared with TRBD1. V lost 2 bases, J lost 6 bases, and 1 base stayed unmatched. This CDR3 comprises 12 residues. Germline V gives CDR1 SGHDN, CDR2 FVKESK. The CDR3 reads CASSQRGPEQYF. The CDR3 region has the DNA TGTGCCAGCAGCCAAAGGGGGCCCGAGCAGTACTTC.

For the CDR3, the DNA is TGTGCCAGCTCAGGAGGGCGGACGGGTAATCAGCCCCAGCATTTT. It encodes CASSGGRTGNQPQHF. This rearrangement joins TRBV18 to TRBJ1-5, with D hard to call. Per the germline V gene, CDR1 is KGHSH and CDR2 is LQKENI. V lost 5 bases, J lost 4 bases, and 15 bases lay in between. This CDR3 comprises 15 residues.

J is TRBJ2-3 and V is TRBV21-1; the table's D call, TRBD2, has no DNA check behind it. TRBV21-1 is listed as a pseudogene. This CDR3 comprises 15 residues. In nucleotides, the CDR3 is TGTGCCAGCAGCAGGCTAGCGGGAGGATGGGATACGCAGTATTTT. It encodes CASSRLAGGWDTQYF.

The chain combines TRBV4-1 with TRBJ1-1, with TRBD1 as a possible D gene (5 bases). The CDR3 sequence is 13 residues long. Trimming shortened V by 0 bases and J by 9 bases, and 11 bases separated the two germline ends. CDR1 is MGHRA, CDR2 YSYEKL, per germline. This chain's CDR3 is CASSQDVGQKAFF. CDR3 DNA sequence: TGCGCCAGCAGCCAAGACGTAGGACAAAAAGCTTTCTTT.

The chain combines TRBV18 with TRBJ2-7; D remains unclear. V lost 0 bases and J lost 2, with 17 bases in between. Per the germline V gene, CDR1 is KGHSH and CDR2 is LQKENI. The CDR3 extends over 17 amino acids. The CDR3 loop reads CASSPPVSRPLPYEQYF. In DNA form, the CDR3 reads TGTGCCAGCTCACCACCGGTATCCCGCCCCCTACCCTACGAGCAGTACTTC.

The rearrangement uses TRBV5-4 and TRBJ2-3, with 9 bases matching TRBD1. In germline, CDR1 is SGHNT, CDR2 YYREEE (reference sequence). The CDR3 length is 17 residues. V lost 1 base to trimming and J lost 3 bases; unmatched junction nucleotides: 9. For the CDR3, the DNA is TGTGCCAGCAGCTTGTGGGACAGGGACAGGTTAACAGATACGCAGTATTTT. Translated, it gives CASSLWDRDRLTDTQYF.

V usage is TRBV5-8 and J usage is TRBJ2-2; the D gene is possibly TRBD1 (6 bases). V lost 2 bases and J lost 3, with 11 bases in between. In germline, CDR1 is SGHTS, CDR2 YDEGEE. This CDR3 region has 15 residues. CDR3 coding DNA: TGTGCCAGCAGCTTTCGGACAGACTACACCGGGGAGCTGTTTTTT. This codes for CASSFRTDYTGELFF.

This chain links TRBV5-1 with TRBJ2-5; possibly TRBD2 for D (6 bases). This CDR3 is built from 17 residues. Germline CDR1 is SGHRS and CDR2 is YFSETQ. The V end lost 2 bases, the J end lost 2 bases, and 19 bases lay between the germline ends. The chain's CDR3 is CASSLAVAATLQETQYF. Here the CDR3 DNA reads TGCGCCAGCAGCTTAGCAGTAGCGGCAACCCTACAAGAGACCCAGTACTTC.

V usage is TRBV5-1 and J usage is TRBJ1-1; D gene uncertain. Trimming removed 1 base at V and 0 bases at J, with 10 bases between. This CDR3 spans 15 amino acids. Germline loops: CDR1 SGHRS, CDR2 YFSETQ. CDR3 sequence reads: CASSLTPEVNTEAFF. The DNA for the CDR3 is TGCGCCAGCAGCTTGACCCCCGAGGTGAACACTGAAGCTTTCTTT. The full variable domain, rest sourced from reference TRBV5-1 and TRBJ1-1, is KAGVTQTPRYLIKTRGQQVTLSCSPISGHRSVSWYQQTPGQGLQFLFEYFSETQRNKGNFPGRFSGRQFSNSRSEMNVSTLELGDSALYLCASSLTPEVNTEAFFGQGTRLTVV.

The chain links TRBV7-8 to TRBJ1-2, with D unclear. The CDR3 runs 12 residues. Trimming shortened V by 5 bases and J by 8 bases, and 12 bases separated the two germline ends. CDR1 SGHVS and CDR2 FQNEAQ come from the germline V gene. The CDR3 bases are TGTGCCAGCAGCCCCTATAGTGCCGGCTACACCTTC. Translating gives CASSPYSAGYTF.

This clone was seen once. The chain is built from TRBV7-2 and TRBJ1-5, with D unclear. The CDR3 sequence is 14 residues long. V was clipped by 4 bases and J by 5 bases, with 12 bases between them. The V gene's germline CDR1 is SGHTA and CDR2 FQGNSA. CDR3 in DNA: TGTGCCAGCAGCTGGTTGGGTCGGGATCAGCCCCAGCATTTT. Its translation is CASSWLGRDQPQHF.

The chain joins TRBV30 to TRBJ2-5; a weak D match, TRBD1 (6 bases). The CDR3 has 13 amino acids. The V gene's germline CDR1 is GTSNPN and CDR2 SVGIG (reference sequence). V was pared by 0 bases and J by 5 bases, with 10 bases between. The CDR3 loop reads CAWSVNREETQYF. The CDR3 DNA reads TGTGCCTGGAGTGTTAACAGGGAGGAGACCCAGTACTTC.

The V and J genes are TRBV9 and TRBJ2-1, with 9 bases identical to TRBD1. The CDR3 has 18 amino acids. The germline CDR1 and CDR2 sequences are SGDLS and YYNGEE. Trimming removed 3 bases from V and 7 bases from J; junction bases left unmatched: 17. CDR3 in DNA: TGTGCCAGCAGCGCCCGACATAGTGGGACAGGGTTAAGGAATGAGCAGTTCTTC. Protein product: CASSARHSGTGLRNEQFF.

The rearrangement uses TRBV5-4 and TRBJ2-5; TRBD2 matches 15 bases. Unmatched junction bases numbered 4, after V lost 4 bases and J lost 3 bases. The CDR3 sequence is 16 residues long. Germline V lookup: CDR1 SGHNT, CDR2 YYREEE (reference sequence). For the CDR3, the DNA is TGTGCCAGCAGCCTGGGACTAGCGGGAGGAAAAGAGACCCAGTACTTC. This codes for CASSLGLAGGKETQYF. The variable domain in full, with the rest retrieved from reference TRBV5-4 and TRBJ2-5, is ETGVTQSPTHLIKTRGQQVTLRCSSQSGHNTVSWYQQALGQGPQFIFQYYREEENGRGNFPPRFSGLQFPNYSSELNVNALELDDSALYLCASSLGLAGGKETQYFGPGTRLLVL.

The gene calls are TRBV6-5 and TRBJ1-4, with a possible D match to TRBD1 (6 bases). Trimming took 10 bases from V and 0 from J, leaving 12 bases between them. Looked up from germline, CDR1 is MNHEY and CDR2 is SVGAGI. The CDR3 has 14 residues. CDR3 in DNA: TGTGCCACCATGGACAGTCCAACTAATGAAAAACTGTTTTTT. This gives the protein CATMDSPTNEKLFF.

V and J are TRBV30 and TRBJ2-7, with unresolved D. Germline values: CDR1 GTSNPN, CDR2 SVGIG (reference sequence). CDR3 length equals 13 residues. The V gene lost 1 base and the J gene lost 6 bases, with 13 bases spanning the gap. The CDR3 DNA sequence: TGTGCCTGGAGTGCACGCCCGGTACTCGAGCAGTACTTC. This encodes CAWSARPVLEQYF.